The present T cell receptor (beta chain) was sequenced within a study of Graves' ophthalmopathy and Graves' hyperthyroidism. Trimming took 8 bases from V and 4 from J, leaving 6 bases between them. The CDR3 is 11 amino acids. Germline CDR1 and CDR2: MNHNS and SASEGT. Researchers took RNA transcripts and amplified TCR beta CDR3 regions from them. Second-round multiplex PCR followed a first-round RT-PCR using HTBI primers. TCRdb recomputed calls from the multiplex PCR reads with MiXCR, one row per CDR3 protein. The sample yields some 350,000 distinct CDR3 sequences, approximately 18% seen once. Fresh peripheral blood, 10 ml, was the PBMC source. This clonotype was found a few times.

The clonotype was recovered from an adult woman with stable Graves' hyperthyroidism. The chain employs TRBV6-1 and TRBJ1-3; D gene ambiguous. What was sequenced was peripheral blood. The CDR3 here is CASRRGNTIYF. In nucleotides, the CDR3 is TGTGCCAGCCGACGGGGAAACACCATATATTTT.